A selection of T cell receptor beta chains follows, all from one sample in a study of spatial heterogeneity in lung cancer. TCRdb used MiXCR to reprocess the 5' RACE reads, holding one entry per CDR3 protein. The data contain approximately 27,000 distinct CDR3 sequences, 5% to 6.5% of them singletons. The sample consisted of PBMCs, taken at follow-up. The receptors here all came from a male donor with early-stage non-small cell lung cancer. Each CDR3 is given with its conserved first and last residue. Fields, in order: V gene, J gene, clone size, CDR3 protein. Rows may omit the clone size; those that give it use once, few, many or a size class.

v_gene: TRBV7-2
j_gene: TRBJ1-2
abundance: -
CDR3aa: CASSSGTAYGYTF

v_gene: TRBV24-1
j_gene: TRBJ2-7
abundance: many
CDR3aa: CATSDGQGGNEQYF

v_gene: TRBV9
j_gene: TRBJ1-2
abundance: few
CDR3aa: CASKAGTGWNYGYTF

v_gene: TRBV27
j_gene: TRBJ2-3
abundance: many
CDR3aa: CASSLSVDPTDTQYF

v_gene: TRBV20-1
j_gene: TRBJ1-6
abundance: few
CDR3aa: CSASQNNSPLHF

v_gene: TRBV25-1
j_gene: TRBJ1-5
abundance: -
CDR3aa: CASSEYGGNNQPQHF

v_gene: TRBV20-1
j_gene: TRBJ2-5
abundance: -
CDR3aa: CSALDQGGETQYF

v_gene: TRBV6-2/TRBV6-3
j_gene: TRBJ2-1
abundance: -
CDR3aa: CASSRPGLAGGAYNEQFF

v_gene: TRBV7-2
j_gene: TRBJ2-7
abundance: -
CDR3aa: CASSLVGQGTYEQYF

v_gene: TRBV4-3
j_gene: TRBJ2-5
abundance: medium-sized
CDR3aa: CASSQDLAETQYF